This TCR beta chain was sequenced during a study of T cells in Graves' hyperthyroidism and ophthalmopathy. Concerning this clonotype itself: What it binds is unknown.

General observations from the study: Stable hyperthyroidism was told apart from ophthalmopathy by a model built on 13 V-J features.

RNA transcripts served as the template for amplifying TCR beta CDR3 regions. Initially, a first-round RT-PCR of the TCR CDR3 employed the HTBI primer set. MiXCR, applied by TCRdb to the multiplex PCR reads, yields one record per CDR3 protein. The sample has hundreds of thousands of distinct CDR3 sequences; about 15% are singletons. Looked up from germline, CDR1 is SQVTM and CDR2 is ANQGSEA. Trimming stripped 4 bases from V and 12 bases from J, with 22 bases between. This CDR3 has 14 residues. The TCR was taken from a woman younger than 45 with Graves' hyperthyroidism. The genes are TRBV29-1 and TRBJ2-1, with D possibly TRBD1 on 5 matching bases. Specimen: blood. The CDR3 DNA reads as TGCAGCGTTGGCGGTCTAGAAGGGGCCCGAGGGCAGTTCTTC. Protein product: CSVGGLEGARGQFF.